The entry below gives a single T cell receptor beta chain sequence along with its context. The antigen remains undetermined. CDR3 length: 15 residues. Germline CDR1 reads SGHTA; CDR2 reads FQGNSA. Trimming left V 5 bases short and J 0 bases short, with 13 bases between. These data come from a study of post-analysis software for immune sequencing data. General study findings and limits: People with multiple sclerosis had a significantly lower normalized Chao1 diversity than controls did. With TRBV5-6, TRBV5-1 and TRBV20-1 included, 5 or 6 TRBV segments were more frequent in patients than in controls.

Researchers reported that TCR beta cDNA libraries carried unique molecular identifiers. From the PCR reads, TCRdb called clonotypes with MiXCR, one entry per CDR3 protein. The sample lists roughly 570,000 distinct CDR3 sequences, roughly 34% occurring once. The origin of this receptor is a girl aged 2-17 years with multiple sclerosis. J is TRBJ1-1 and V is TRBV7-2; D perhaps matches TRBD1 (5 bases). Sequences were obtained from blood. For the CDR3, the DNA is TGTGCCAGCAGCCCCTGGGGGGGGATGAACACTGAAGCTTTCTTT. Its translation is CASSPWGGMNTEAFF.